Shown below are 2 T cell receptor beta chains from a single sample sequenced in a study of cytomegalovirus exposure and HLA in healthy donors. 13 Jbeta primers and 60 Vbeta primers were used for the PCR. Clones were read by immunoSEQ multiplex PCR, and TCRdb kept only the in-frame ones, dropping some. The data show 150,000 to 200,000 clones, around 81% seen once. The sequencing sample was made of PBMCs. The receptors stem from a woman between 35 and 50 years old in good health and CMV-seronegative.

The genes are TRBV10-2 and TRBJ2-5; 11 nucleotides align to TRBD2. This CDR3 is built from 16 residues. The germline gives CDR1 WSHSY, CDR2 SAAADI. The ends lost 7 bases at V and 4 bases at J; junction bases unmatched: 11. CDR3 residues: CASTLGTSGGSETQYF. The CDR3 coding sequence is TGCGCCAGCACTCTAGGGACTAGCGGCGGTTCAGAGACCCAGTACTTC.

The chain combines TRBV14 with TRBJ2-1; TRBD2 aligns across 8 bases. Per the germline V gene, CDR1 is SGHDN and CDR2 is FVKESK. V lost 6 bases and J lost 3; bases outside the gene matches: 10. The CDR3 extends over 16 amino acids. CDR3 nucleotides: TGTGCCAGCAGTCAGCGGGAGAGTCTGGTCTACAATGAGCAGTTCTTC. It translates to CASSQRESLVYNEQFF.